The clone carrying this T cell receptor beta chain was counted between two and nine times. What it recognizes is unknown. The data are from a study of T-cell memory formation after mild COVID-19. Findings and caveats of the study: Clones which contracted sat mainly in CM and EM if CD4+, and in EMRA if CD8+.

TCRdb used MiXCR to reprocess the 5' RACE reads, holding one entry per CDR3 protein. The sample lists about 560,000 distinct CDR3 sequences, roughly 21% seen once, with roughly 8.1% in the top ten. This CDR3 contains 16 residues. The V segment lost 2 bases and the J segment 0 bases; nucleotides outside the gene matches: 4. Germline-derived CDR1 and CDR2 are KGHSH and LQKENI. The rearrangement links TRBV18 to TRBJ2-1, with TRBD2 matching over 7 bases. Material: PBMCs or a T cell subset sorted from them (not recorded which). This TCR came from an adult woman who had mild COVID-19 (a few samples of this study predate the infection). Cell type and time point are not known. The CDR3 reads CASSPGEGHSYNEQFF. The CDR3 nucleotides are TGTGCCAGCTCACCAGGGGAGGGGCACTCCTACAATGAGCAGTTCTTC.